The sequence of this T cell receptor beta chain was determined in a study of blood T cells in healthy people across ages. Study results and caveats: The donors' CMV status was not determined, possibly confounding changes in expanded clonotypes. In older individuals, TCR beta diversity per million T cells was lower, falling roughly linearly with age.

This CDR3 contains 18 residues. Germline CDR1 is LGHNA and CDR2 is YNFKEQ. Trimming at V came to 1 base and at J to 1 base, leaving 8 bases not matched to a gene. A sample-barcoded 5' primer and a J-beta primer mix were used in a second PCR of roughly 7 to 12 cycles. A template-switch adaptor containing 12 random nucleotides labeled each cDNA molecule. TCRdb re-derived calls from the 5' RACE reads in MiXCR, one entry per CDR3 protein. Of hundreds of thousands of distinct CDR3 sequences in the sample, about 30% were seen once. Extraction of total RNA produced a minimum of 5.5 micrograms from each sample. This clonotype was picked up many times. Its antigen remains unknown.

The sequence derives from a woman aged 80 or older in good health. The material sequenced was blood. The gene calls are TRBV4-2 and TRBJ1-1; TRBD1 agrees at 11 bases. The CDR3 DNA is TGTGCCAGCAGCCAAGGACTGGGGACAGGGGGTCGGAACACTGAAGCTTTCTTT. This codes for CASSQGLGTGGRNTEAFF.